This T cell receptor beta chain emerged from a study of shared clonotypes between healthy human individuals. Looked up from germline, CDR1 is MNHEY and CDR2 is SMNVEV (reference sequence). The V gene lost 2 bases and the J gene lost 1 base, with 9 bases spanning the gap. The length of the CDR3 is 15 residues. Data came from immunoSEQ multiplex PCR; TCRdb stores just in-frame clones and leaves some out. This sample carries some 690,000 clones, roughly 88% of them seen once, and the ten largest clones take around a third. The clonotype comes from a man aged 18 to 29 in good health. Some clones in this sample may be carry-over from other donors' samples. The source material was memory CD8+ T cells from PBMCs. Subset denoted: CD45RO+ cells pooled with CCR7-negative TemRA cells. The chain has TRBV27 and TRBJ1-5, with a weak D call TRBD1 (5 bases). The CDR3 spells CASSLGRGSNQPQHF. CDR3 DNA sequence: TGTGCCAGCAGTTTAGGGAGGGGAAGCAATCAGCCCCAGCATTTT.